What follows is one TCR beta chain and its context. Antigen specificity is unknown. Quantitative 5'-RACE with molecular barcodes was used to make the TCR beta libraries. MiXCR was run by TCRdb on the 5' RACE reads, yielding one entry per CDR3 protein. The data show about 390,000 distinct CDR3 sequences, 20% to 25% seen once. This sample is part of a study of CD8 T cells in ankylosing spondylitis. Findings and caveats of the study: Disease-linked clones bore a CD8+ phenotype and were relatively rare in peripheral blood. Earlier authors reported some of these motif variants in reactive arthritis synovial fluid and blood. Apparently characteristic of ankylosing spondylitis blood was a TCR beta motif (roughly 8 highly homologous variants). Clones linked to disease were reported to show significant enrichment in matched ankylosing spondylitis synovial fluid.

The CDR3 has 15 amino acids. V was clipped by 2 bases and J by 0 bases, with 9 bases between them. Germline CDR1 SGHRS, CDR2 YFSETQ. The rearrangement joins TRBV5-1 to TRBJ2-1; D call uncertain. The receptor was isolated from a male donor with ankylosing spondylitis. The sample was blood, either unsorted or a sorted T cell fraction (not recorded which). This CDR3 reads CASSLGWSSYNEQFF. The CDR3 bases are TGCGCCAGCAGCTTAGGATGGAGCTCCTACAATGAGCAGTTCTTC.